One sample yielded the 28 T cell receptor beta chains listed below, sequenced in a study of T cells in Graves' hyperthyroidism and ophthalmopathy. Amplification of TCR beta CDR3 regions was performed using RNA transcripts as template. The HTBI primer set was used in a first-round RT-PCR of the TCR CDR3. MiXCR, applied by TCRdb to the multiplex PCR reads, yields one record per CDR3 protein. The table has about 400,000 distinct CDR3 sequences, over 13% seen once. Sequenced sample: blood. All receptors derive from a middle-aged man with Graves' ophthalmopathy.

The rearrangement links TRBV28 to TRBJ2-2, with 7 bases matching TRBD2. The V and J ends lost 7 bases and 7 bases, in that order; junction bases with no gene match: 12. Germline lookup yields CDR1 MDHEN and CDR2 SYDVKM. The CDR3 has 15 residues. For the CDR3, the DNA is TGTGCCAGCATCCCTGGGGGGGGTTTAAGCGGGGAGCTGTTTTTT. Its protein is CASIPGGGLSGELFF.

This clonotype was seen at least ten times. V is TRBV12-3 or TRBV12-4 and J is TRBJ1-2; 8 bases line up with TRBD1. The CDR3 is made up of 13 amino acids. Germline trimming cut 6 bases from V and 6 bases from J; bases unmatched to any gene: 6. The CDR3 DNA is TGTGCCAGCAGACCTCCGACAGGGGATGGCTACACCTTC. It codes for CASRPPTGDGYTF.

In DNA, the CDR3 is TGTGCCAGCAGCCCACCCGGACTAGCGGGAGTTAACATTCAGTACTTC. As protein: CASSPPGLAGVNIQYF. The V call is TRBV7-8, the J call TRBJ2-4; 13 bases line up with TRBD2. The length of the CDR3 is 16 residues. Germline assignment: CDR1 SGHVS and CDR2 FQNEAQ. V lost 5 bases to trimming and J lost 7 bases; unmatched junction nucleotides: 8.

At least ten counts were recorded for this clonotype. The chain employs TRBV12-3 or TRBV12-4 and TRBJ2-5; D might be TRBD1 (5 bases). The V end was cut by 7 bases, the J end by 1 base, with 10 bases between. The CDR3 is 13 residues long. DNA of the CDR3: TGTGCCAGCACCCGCGACAGCCAAGAGACCCAGTACTTC. This gives the protein CASTRDSQETQYF.

This clonotype was counted once. V usage is TRBV4-1 and J usage is TRBJ2-7; either TRBD1 or TRBD2 may fit D (6 bases each). The CDR3 consists of 14 residues. The V gene lost 5 bases and the J gene lost 4 bases, with 15 bases spanning the gap. Germline V gene sequence: CDR1 MGHRA, CDR2 YSYEKL. CDR3 protein: CASSTSGGGYEQYF. DNA of the CDR3: TGCGCCAGCAGCACTTCCGGGGGCGGGTACGAGCAGTACTTC.

This clonotype came up many times. The rearrangement uses TRBV7-2 and TRBJ2-7, with D perhaps matching TRBD2 (6 bases). V shed 5 bases and J shed 1 base, with 9 bases lying between them. Germline V gene data show CDR1 as SGHTA and CDR2 as FQGNSA. This CDR3 is built from 13 residues. CDR3 residues: CASSPRESYEQYF. As DNA, the CDR3 is TGTGCCAGCAGCCCCCGGGAGTCCTACGAGCAGTACTTC.

This clonotype was recorded many times. V is TRBV30 and J is TRBJ2-7, with 9 bases fitting TRBD1. Germline CDR1 reads GTSNPN; CDR2 reads SVGIG (reference sequence). J was trimmed by 6 bases and V by 1 base; bases with no gene match: 4. This CDR3 has 13 amino acids. CDR3 DNA: TGTGCCTGGAGTGCACAGGGGGCTAGCGAGCAGTACTTC. This translates into CAWSAQGASEQYF.

This clonotype was recorded a few times. The V gene is TRBV12-3 or TRBV12-4, the J gene TRBJ2-7; tentatively, D is TRBD1 (5 bases). Trimming shortened V by 6 bases and J by 4 bases, and 16 bases separated the two germline ends. The CDR3 consists of 14 residues. The chain's CDR3 is CASRSEGAAYEQYF. CDR3 sequence (DNA): TGTGCCAGCAGATCAGAAGGGGCGGCGTACGAGCAGTACTTC.

The chain combines TRBV19 with TRBJ2-7; 11 bases line up with TRBD2. Germline-derived CDR1 and CDR2 are LNHDA and SQIVND (reference sequence). There are 13 residues in the CDR3. Here the CDR3 reads CATSGTSGHEQYF. In nucleotides, the CDR3 is TGTGCGACGTCCGGGACTAGCGGCCACGAGCAGTACTTC.

This clonotype was detected ten times or more. The rearrangement joins TRBV7-9 to TRBJ2-5; TRBD2 matches 8 bases. The CDR3 sequence is 13 residues long. CDR1 and CDR2 (germline): SEHNR, FQNEAQ (reference sequence). With 7 bases clipped from V and 5 bases from J, the junction kept 6 bases outside the gene matches. CDR3 protein: CASKAGVSETQYF. For the CDR3, the DNA is TGTGCCAGCAAAGCGGGAGTTTCGGAGACCCAGTACTTC.

This clonotype was detected only a few times. The J gene is TRBJ1-5, the V gene TRBV5-8; 9 bases map to TRBD1. CDR1 and CDR2 from the germline V gene are SGHTS and YDEGEE. This CDR3 region has 15 residues. V dropped 4 bases and J dropped 5; count of bases not matched to a gene: 7. Here the CDR3 DNA reads TGTGCCAGCAGCCCCGGGACAGGGAGGGATCAGCCCCAGCATTTT. Encoded protein: CASSPGTGRDQPQHF. The full variable domain, rest sourced from reference TRBV5-8 and TRBJ1-5, is EAGVTQSPTHLIKTRGQQATLRCSPISGHTSVYWYQQALGLGLQFLLWYDEGEERNRGNFPPRFSGRQFPNYSSELNVNALELEDSALYLCASSPGTGRDQPQHFGDGTRLSIL.

This clonotype was found many times. The J gene is TRBJ2-7, the V gene TRBV4-1; 8 bases are shared with TRBD2. V lost 0 bases to trimming and J lost 3 bases; unmatched junction nucleotides: 7. Germline V CDR1 and CDR2: MGHRA, YSYEKL. The CDR3 has 16 residues. For the CDR3, the DNA is TGCGCCAGCAGCCAAGATAGTAGGGCGGGAGGCTACGAGCAGTACTTC. Translated: CASSQDSRAGGYEQYF.

This clonotype came up many times. J is TRBJ1-1 and V is TRBV6-1; TRBD1 is a possible D gene (6 bases). Germline V gene data show CDR1 as MNHNS and CDR2 as SASEGT. This CDR3 has 14 residues. With 7 bases removed from V and 1 base from J, the gap between germline ends came to 13 bases. The CDR3 nucleotides are TGTGCCAGCACCCAACAAGGGGGGAACACTGAAGCTTTCTTT. Translated: CASTQQGGNTEAFF.

In its sample, this clonotype was seen many times. This rearrangement joins TRBV2 to TRBJ2-3; TRBD1 matches 10 bases. The V gene end was trimmed by 10 bases and the J gene end by 5 bases; junction bases not matched to a gene: 33. The germline CDR1 and CDR2 sequences are SNHLY and FYNNEI. There are 22 residues in the CDR3. In DNA, the CDR3 is TGTGCCATCACCCGGGGACAGGGGACGAGTGAGGCGGAGCCTTATGTTGTAGATACGCAGTATTTT. This codes for CAITRGQGTSEAEPYVVDTQYF. The full variable domain, completed using reference TRBV2 and TRBJ2-3, is EPEVTQTPSHQVTQMGQEVILRCVPISNHLYFYWYRQILGQKVEFLVSFYNNEISEKSEIFDDQFSVERPDGSNFTLKIRSTKLEDSAMYFCAITRGQGTSEAEPYVVDTQYFGPGTRLTVL.

The rearrangement joins TRBV6-1 to TRBJ1-5; unclear D gene. Trimming stripped 3 bases from V and 1 base from J, with 10 bases between. CDR1 MNHNS and CDR2 SASEGT come from the germline V gene. The CDR3 totals 15 residues. CDR3 bases: TGTGCCAGCAGTGAGTTCGTTCTGAGCAATCAGCCCCAGCATTTT. It translates to CASSEFVLSNQPQHF.

This clonotype was seen more than once but under ten times. The V gene is TRBV10-3, the J gene TRBJ2-2; the match to TRBD2 covers 7 bases. Losses at the gene ends were 2 bases for V and 7 bases for J; bases not matched to a gene: 4. The CDR3 totals 14 residues. CDR1 is ENHRY, CDR2 SYGVKD, per germline. CDR3 amino acids: CAISEREVDGELFF. As DNA, the CDR3 is TGTGCCATCAGTGAGCGGGAGGTTGACGGGGAGCTGTTTTTT.

Of note for this clonotype: This may be a read error, as it is one base from a much larger clone. V is TRBV5-8 and J is TRBJ2-7; D gene unclear. This CDR3 contains 10 residues. Germline V gene data show CDR1 as SGHTS and CDR2 as YDEGEE. With 4 bases removed from V and 4 bases from J, the gap between germline ends came to 3 bases. CDR3 sequence: CASSHYEQYF. The CDR3 region has the DNA TGTGCCAGCAGCCATTACGAGCAGTACTTC.

This chain links TRBV14 with TRBJ2-3, with 7 nucleotides matching TRBD2. Germline V gene sequence: CDR1 SGHDN, CDR2 FVKESK. This CDR3 contains 15 residues. The J segment lost 0 bases and the V segment lost 2 bases, leaving 2 bases of the junction unmatched. This chain's CDR3 is CASSQTGGSTDTQYF. CDR3 sequence (DNA): TGTGCCAGCAGCCAAACGGGAGGAAGCACAGATACGCAGTATTTT.

This clonotype was seen only a few times. The chain links TRBV29-1 to TRBJ1-1; possible D gene TRBD1, 5 bases. Germline CDR1 reads SQVTM; CDR2 reads ANQGSEA. V gave up 6 bases and J gave up 0 bases, with 14 bases separating them. The length of the CDR3 is 14 residues. The CDR3 DNA is TGCAGCGTCGCGGAGGGGTTTATGAACACTGAAGCTTTCTTT. Encoded protein: CSVAEGFMNTEAFF.

The CDR3 bases are TGTGCCAGCAGTTTGATTAGCGGCTACGAGCAGTACTTC. This sequence encodes CASSLISGYEQYF. The chain combines TRBV12-3 or TRBV12-4 with TRBJ2-7, with TRBD2 as a possible D gene (6 bases). Trimming took 3 bases from V and 3 from J, leaving 9 bases between them. CDR3 size: 13 residues.

This clonotype has more than one count but fewer than ten. The gene calls are TRBV6-2 or TRBV6-3 and TRBJ2-1; 7 bases agree with TRBD2. The CDR3 consists of 16 residues. V shed 6 bases, J shed 5 bases, and the junction held 13 bases outside the gene matches. The germline V gene encodes CDR1 MNHEY and CDR2 SVGEGT. This chain's CDR3 is CASSHRLALPHNEQFF. The CDR3 bases are TGTGCCAGCAGCCACCGACTAGCCCTCCCCCACAATGAGCAGTTCTTC.

This clonotype has more than one count but fewer than ten. In DNA, the CDR3 is TGTGCCAGCAGTTACGCCAGGGGGACTGAAGCTTTCTTT. Residues: CASSYARGTEAFF. The chain links TRBV6-5 to TRBJ1-1; 7 positions agree with TRBD1. The ends lost 2 bases at V and 5 bases at J; junction bases unmatched: 2. CDR3 length: 13 residues. Looked up from germline, CDR1 is MNHEY and CDR2 is SVGAGI.

This clonotype was counted ten times or more. V usage is TRBV5-1 and J usage is TRBJ2-1; D is perhaps TRBD2 (6 bases). Germline assignment: CDR1 SGHRS and CDR2 YFSETQ. This CDR3 has 16 residues. Trimming shortened V by 0 bases and J by 4 bases, and 14 bases separated the two germline ends. The chain's CDR3 is CASSLEGMGGYNEQFF. CDR3 sequence (DNA): TGCGCCAGCAGCTTGGAAGGGATGGGGGGTTACAATGAGCAGTTCTTC.

This clonotype was seen at least ten times. The chain combines TRBV3-1 with TRBJ2-7; D remains ambiguous. This CDR3 is 15 amino acids long. CDR1 is LGHDT and CDR2 is YNNKEL in the germline V gene (reference sequence). V dropped 1 base and J dropped 3 bases, with 13 bases sitting between them. The CDR3 spells CASSQGVNRFYEQYF. In nucleotides, the CDR3 is TGTGCCAGCAGCCAAGGAGTTAACAGATTCTACGAGCAGTACTTC.

In its sample, this clonotype was seen many times. The V call is TRBV12-3 or TRBV12-4, the J call TRBJ2-5, with D tentatively TRBD2 (6 bases). This CDR3 comprises 17 residues. The CDR3 DNA is TGTGCAACTGCAAGCCTCGGAGGAGGGATTCGTCAAGAGACCCAGTACTTC. It specifies CATASLGGGIRQETQYF.

This clonotype has only a few counts. The chain carries TRBV6-1 and TRBJ1-2; D is undetermined. The CDR3 is made up of 15 amino acids. V was cut by 6 bases and J by 1 base, with 15 bases left in between. Germline CDR1 reads MNHNS; CDR2 reads SASEGT. The CDR3 protein is CASSGPLGGNYGYTF. The DNA of the CDR3 is TGTGCCAGCAGCGGTCCCTTGGGAGGTAACTATGGCTACACCTTC.

The chain couples TRBV5-1 to TRBJ1-2; D is unresolved. This CDR3 is built from 14 residues. The V end was cut by 0 bases, the J end by 0 bases, with 6 bases between. CDR1 is SGHRS, CDR2 YFSETQ, per germline. The chain's CDR3 is CASSLAEANYGYTF. The CDR3, as DNA: TGCGCCAGCAGCTTGGCGGAAGCTAACTATGGCTACACCTTC.

The chain couples TRBV24-1 to TRBJ2-4, with D perhaps assigned TRBD1 or TRBD2 (5 bases each). Looked up from germline, CDR1 is KGHDR and CDR2 is SFDVKD. Trimming cost V 4 bases and J 5 bases, with 11 bases left between them. This CDR3 region has 14 residues. The CDR3 sequence: CATSEGMGENIQYF. The CDR3 DNA is TGTGCCACCAGTGAGGGGATGGGGGAAAACATTCAGTACTTC.